This TCR beta chain was sequenced in a study of CD8 T cells in Susac syndrome (dated by TCRdb to the late 2010s). About the investigation overall: Whether CD8+ T cell activation and differentiation in Susac syndrome was antigen driven was tested using repertoire sequencing. Points the paper makes about the study in general: The number of individuals in the TCR sequencing and HLA analysis was acknowledged as relatively small.

Trimming removed 7 bases from V and 9 bases from J, leaving 10 bases between the germline ends. Counted from cysteine to phenylalanine, this CDR3 has 11 amino acids. The kept DNA is CDR3 alone, 33 bases in frame from the first base. Taken from the germline V gene (reference sequence), the CDR1 and CDR2 loops are SEHNR and FQNEAQ. RNA was extracted using the RNeasy kit, and roughly 0.5 to 1 ug of the RNA was reverse transcribed with random hexamers. TCR beta CDR3 regions were amplified with the immunoSEQ multiplex PCR assay covering 54 Vbeta and 13 Jbeta segments. PCR amplification bias was corrected by using a synthetic template baseline for primer optimization and computational correction. Per the authors' processing: Reads were annotated to V, D and J genes according to IMGT and were analyzed with immunoSEQ Analyzer, with only productive sequences retained. Clonality was computed as one minus Shannon entropy normalized by log2 of the number of productive unique sequences. Public and private clones were assessed among the 100 most prevalent clones of each patient and control. Clones were defined as Susac-specific when absent from the healthy and MS cohorts, from approximately 1,100 published viral clones and from other ImmuneACCESS disease sequences. TCRdb trimmed public reads at Q25 via fastp, called clones via MiXCR and kept in-frame beta chains. Each record represents a unique CDR3 protein, reported with the most common genes and DNA among its rows. None of the V and J calls come from the authors' own analysis; TCRdb made them. Within this sample are about 300,000 distinct CDR3 sequences, with roughly nine tenths of them counted one time only. The ten largest clones add up to more than 0.06% of the sample.

In the case of this clonotype: The specificity of this receptor is unknown. No quality values exist for individual bases; no much larger clone is one base distant.

Peripheral blood CD8+ and CD4+ T cells from healthy donors, Susac syndrome patients and multiple sclerosis patients were profiled by high-throughput TCR beta sequencing. Treatment-naive patients with stable or active relapsing-remitting disease fulfilling revised McDonald criteria were used as multiple sclerosis controls. Bulk CD8+ and CD4+ T cells were purified by magnetic negative isolation, while CD8+ TEMRA cells were enriched using FACS. Blood was collected in EDTA tubes and processed within 24 hours, with PBMCs isolated through density gradient centrifugation. PBMCs intended for TCR sequencing were cryopreserved in liquid nitrogen and were subsequently thawed in a 37 degrees C water bath. Purity of sorted or isolated CD4+, CD8+ and CD8+ TEMRA cells was at least 90%.

The sample taken for sequencing was CD4+ T cells from PBMCs. The chain was built from TRBV7-9 and TRBJ2-1, with the D gene call left open. The TCR originated in a human donor with multiple sclerosis. This receptor carries the CDR3 CASIASSEQFF. In nucleotide form, the sequence is TGTGCCAGCATCGCCTCCAGTGAGCAGTTCTTC.